What follows are 23 T cell receptor beta chains derived from one specimen sequenced in a study of T cell responses to AZD1222 COVID-19 vaccine (dated by TCRdb to 2020 to 2023). The library was prepared using the immunoSEQ multiplex PCR assay. TCRdb mirrors the immuneACCESS table, restricted to in-frame sequences. Some clones are absent from its copies; in checked studies, under half trace to an unresolved V gene, and the reason for the others is unknown. The sample data list more than 120,000 clones, and around 90% of these were observed just once. About 5.4% of the sample belongs to the ten largest clones. The time point label on this specimen signifies: about 28 days (+/-7) after the second vaccine dose. Per the publication, the treatment or condition label means: meningococcal conjugate vaccine given as trial control. Sequenced here: peripheral blood, sampled 28 days after the second dose of the MenACWY control vaccine. The receptor source for this set is an adult who received the MenACWY meningococcal vaccine as a control.

This clone was seen just once. V is TRBV5-1 and J is TRBJ1-3, with D possibly TRBD1 on 5 matching bases. The CDR3 extends over 16 amino acids. Germline assignment: CDR1 SGHRS and CDR2 YFSETQ. The ends were cut back, 3 bases at V and 0 bases at J, with 13 bases in the middle. The CDR3 loop reads CASSSGGEGSGNTIYF. CDR3 DNA sequence: TGCGCCAGCAGCTCCGGGGGGGAAGGCTCTGGAAACACCATATATTTT.

J is TRBJ1-1 and V is TRBV21-1. TRBV21-1 is marked as a pseudogene. The CDR3 loop spans 14 amino acids. CDR3 bases: TGTGCCAGCAAAGGAGGGGGGAGGAACACTGAAGCTTTCTTT. Its protein is CASKGGGRNTEAFF.

This rearrangement joins TRBV10-3 to TRBJ2-3; D may be TRBD1 or TRBD2 (6 bases each). The CDR3 runs to 14 residues. V lost 11 bases to trimming and J lost 1 base, with 16 bases between them. Germline loops: CDR1 ENHRY, CDR2 SYGVKD. Here the CDR3 DNA reads TGTGCCTCCGGAGGGGGAATCGGCACAGATACGCAGTATTTT. This codes for CASGGGIGTDTQYF.

The rearrangement links TRBV9 to TRBJ2-5, with 10 bases matching TRBD1. The CDR3 contains 15 residues. Germline lookup yields CDR1 SGDLS and CDR2 YYNGEE. V was clipped by 4 bases and J by 2 bases; unmatched bases: 5. The CDR3 sequence is CASSPRTGGQETQYF. The CDR3 DNA reads as TGTGCCAGCAGCCCCCGGACAGGGGGACAAGAGACCCAGTACTTC.

This chain uses TRBV6-4 with TRBJ1-1, with 7 bases aligning to TRBD1. The V and J ends lost 6 bases and 2 bases, in that order; junction bases with no gene match: 9. This CDR3 is built from 15 residues. Germline V CDR1 and CDR2: MRHNA, SNTAGT. This chain's CDR3 is CASSRTGLGNTEAFF. The CDR3 DNA reads TGTGCCAGCAGCCGGACAGGATTAGGAAACACTGAAGCTTTCTTT.

This chain connects TRBV28 to TRBJ1-5; a possible D gene is TRBD1 (5 bases). This CDR3 contains 13 residues. Germline loops: CDR1 MDHEN, CDR2 SYDVKM. The V end lost 8 bases, the J end lost 6 bases, and 14 bases lay between the germline ends. The CDR3 DNA is TGTGCCAGCTGCCCACCCGGGGGTCAGCCCCAGCATTTT. Translated: CASCPPGGQPQHF. The entire variable domain, with the rest obtained from reference TRBV28 and TRBJ1-5, is as follows: DVKVTQSSRYLVKRTGEKVFLECVQDMDHENMFWYRQDPGLGLRLIYFSYDVKMKEKGDIPEGYSVSREKKERFSLILESASTNQTSMYLCASCPPGGQPQHFGDGTRLSIL.

This clone has just one count. CDR3 in amino acids: CASSSSMNTEAFF. The CDR3 DNA is TGTGCCAGCAGTTCATCTATGAACACTGAAGCTTTCTTT. The chain joins TRBV3-1 (or the pseudogene TRBV3-2) to TRBJ1-1; D unresolved. V lost 6 bases and J 0 bases, leaving 8 bases between the germline ends. The CDR3 covers 13 residues. Germline assignment: CDR1 LGHDT and CDR2 YNNKEL (reference sequence).

This clone was seen only a few times. The V call is TRBV6-6, the J call TRBJ2-7; 7 bases are shared with TRBD1. This CDR3 spans 14 amino acids. Germline V lookup: CDR1 MNHNY, CDR2 SVGAGI (reference sequence). After removal of 5 bases from V and 2 bases from J, the junction contained 6 bases not matched to a gene. In nucleotides, the CDR3 is TGTGCCAGCAGTCCCGACAGGGAAACCTACGAGCAGTACTTC. This codes for CASSPDRETYEQYF.

J is TRBJ1-4 and V is TRBV7-9; TRBD1 might be the D (5 bases). The CDR3 extends over 13 amino acids. Looked up from germline, CDR1 is SEHNR and CDR2 is FQNEAQ (reference sequence). With 11 bases removed from V and 7 bases from J, the gap between germline ends came to 17 bases. CDR3 sequence (DNA): TGTGCCGGAACCGGGACGGGGCGTGAAAAACTGTTTTTT. Translating gives CAGTGTGREKLFF.

The chain's CDR3 is CASRRDRGRTEAFF. The CDR3 region has the DNA TGTGCCAGCAGAAGGGACAGGGGGCGGACTGAAGCTTTCTTT. V and J are TRBV11-3 and TRBJ1-1; 12 nucleotides agree with TRBD1. The length of the CDR3 is 14 residues. J gave up 5 bases and V 6 bases, and 4 bases lay outside the gene matches. Germline V gene data show CDR1 as SGHNT and CDR2 as YENEEA.

This clone has just a few counts. The V call is TRBV18, the J call TRBJ1-1; 9 bases line up with TRBD1. The CDR3 length is 16 residues. V was pared by 4 bases and J by 2 bases, with 8 bases of the junction left unmatched. Per the germline V gene, CDR1 is KGHSH and CDR2 is LQKENI. DNA for the CDR3: TGTGCCAGCTCACTTCCCGGGACAGGGACTAACACTGAAGCTTTCTTT. It encodes CASSLPGTGTNTEAFF. Based on the CDR3 plus reference TRBV18 and TRBJ1-1, the full variable domain is NAGVMQNPRHLVRRRGQEARLRCSPMKGHSHVYWYRQLPEEGLKFMVYLQKENIIDESGMPKERFSAEFPKEGPSILRIQQVVRGDSAAYFCASSLPGTGTNTEAFFGQGTRLTVV.

V and J are TRBV18 and TRBJ2-3; D is possibly TRBD2 (6 bases). The CDR3 length is 16 residues. Trimming left V 5 bases short and J 6 bases short, with 21 bases between. Germline V gene sequence: CDR1 KGHSH, CDR2 LQKENI. The CDR3 DNA sequence: TGTGCCAGCTCATCGATTCCGGGACTTAGAGGCGATACGCAGTATTTT. It specifies CASSSIPGLRGDTQYF. Using reference TRBV18 and TRBJ2-3 for the parts outside the CDR3, the full variable domain is NAGVMQNPRHLVRRRGQEARLRCSPMKGHSHVYWYRQLPEEGLKFMVYLQKENIIDESGMPKERFSAEFPKEGPSILRIQQVVRGDSAAYFCASSSIPGLRGDTQYFGPGTRLTVL.

This clone was picked up one time. The chain recombines TRBV5-1 with TRBJ1-1; 9 bases fit TRBD1. The J segment lost 3 bases and the V segment lost 4 bases, leaving 4 bases of the junction unmatched. This CDR3 comprises 14 residues. Germline V lookup: CDR1 SGHRS, CDR2 YFSETQ. The CDR3 is CASSDRQGDTEAFF. CDR3 nucleotide sequence: TGCGCCAGCAGCGACCGACAGGGGGACACTGAAGCTTTCTTT. Variable domain in full (rest from reference TRBV5-1 and TRBJ1-1): KAGVTQTPRYLIKTRGQQVTLSCSPISGHRSVSWYQQTPGQGLQFLFEYFSETQRNKGNFPGRFSGRQFSNSRSEMNVSTLELGDSALYLCASSDRQGDTEAFFGQGTRLTVV.

The chain employs TRBV2 and TRBJ1-1; TRBD1 matches 11 bases. The CDR3 is 13 amino acids. The germline V gene has CDR1 SNHLY and CDR2 FYNNEI. The V gene end was trimmed by 8 bases and the J gene end by 5 bases; junction bases not matched to a gene: 4. CDR3 loop: CASGTGGRTEAFF. CDR3 bases: TGTGCCAGCGGGACAGGGGGAAGGACTGAAGCTTTCTTT.

This clone showed up just once. The rearrangement uses TRBV7-2 and TRBJ2-2; 7 bases align to TRBD2. After removal of 3 bases from V and 5 bases from J, the junction contained 9 bases not matched to a gene. The CDR3 contains 16 residues. The germline CDR1 and CDR2 sequences are SGHTA and FQGNSA. CDR3 coding DNA: TGTGCCAGCAGCTTCTCGCGGGAGAAGAGTACCGGGGAGCTGTTTTTT. It codes for CASSFSREKSTGELFF.

The chain combines TRBV12-3 or TRBV12-4 with TRBJ1-1; D remains unclear. The CDR3 runs 13 residues. Trimming stripped 2 bases from V and 4 bases from J, with 8 bases between. The CDR3, as DNA: TGTGCCAGCAGTTTACGGGGTGGCACTGAAGCTTTCTTT. It translates to CASSLRGGTEAFF.

CDR3 residues: CASSKDEGLRSETQYF. In DNA, the CDR3 is TGTGCCAGCAGCAAAGACGAGGGACTCCGATCAGAGACCCAGTACTTC. The rearrangement uses TRBV21-1 and TRBJ2-5; no DNA check was done on the table's D call, TRBD2. TRBV21-1 is reported as a pseudogene. The CDR3 is 16 residues long.

This clone was picked up a small number of times. The V and J genes are TRBV2 and TRBJ2-1; tentatively, D is TRBD1 or TRBD2 (5 bases each). This CDR3 spans 15 amino acids. The V and J ends lost 6 bases and 0 bases respectively, with 12 bases between them. The germline V gene has CDR1 SNHLY and CDR2 FYNNEI. The chain's CDR3 is CASRQGRGSYNEQFF. The CDR3 region has the DNA TGTGCCAGCAGGCAGGGACGGGGCTCCTACAATGAGCAGTTCTTC.

This clone showed up just once. This chain joins TRBV4-3 and TRBJ2-7, with 8 bases fitting TRBD2. With 1 base clipped from V and 2 bases from J, the junction kept 4 bases outside the gene matches. The germline CDR1 and CDR2 sequences are LGHNA and YSLEER. The CDR3 is made up of 15 amino acids. CDR3 in amino acids: CASSQAGTRAYEQYF. Here the CDR3 DNA reads TGCGCCAGCAGCCAAGCCGGGACTAGAGCCTACGAGCAGTACTTC.

The chain uses TRBV5-5 and TRBJ1-2, with D maybe TRBD1 (6 bases). This CDR3 spans 15 amino acids. Germline loops: CDR1 SGHKS, CDR2 YYEKEE (reference sequence). The V end lost 0 bases, the J end lost 5 bases, and 14 bases lay between the germline ends. The CDR3 bases are TGTGCCAGCAGCTTGGGGTTACAGGGCCCGTATGGCTACACCTTC. Protein sequence: CASSLGLQGPYGYTF.

The chain recombines TRBV5-1 with TRBJ2-7; no clear D. V gave up 5 bases and J gave up 5 bases, with 11 bases separating them. This CDR3 has 12 residues. The germline gives CDR1 SGHRS, CDR2 YFSETQ. This chain's CDR3 is CASSTDRDEQYF. The CDR3 nucleotides read TGCGCCAGCAGTACGGACCGTGACGAGCAGTACTTC.

The rearrangement joins TRBV6-6 to TRBJ1-1, with D unclear. The CDR3 is made up of 15 amino acids. Trimming pared 8 bases from V and 0 bases from J, leaving 16 bases between. Germline-derived CDR1 and CDR2 are MNHNY and SVGAGI (reference sequence). The CDR3: CASGNARAMNTEAFF. The CDR3 region has the DNA TGTGCCAGCGGCAACGCCCGGGCCATGAACACTGAAGCTTTCTTT.

The gene calls are TRBV7-9 and TRBJ1-2, with 11 bases that match TRBD1. This CDR3 contains 16 residues. Germline CDR1 and CDR2: SEHNR and FQNEAQ (reference sequence). Unmatched junction bases numbered 10, after V lost 6 bases and J lost 4 bases. The CDR3 nucleotides are TGTGCCAGCAGTTATCCGGGACAGGGGGTCGGCTATGGCTACACCTTC. Its translation: CASSYPGQGVGYGYTF.